The 20 T cell receptor beta chains below come from one sample, sequenced in a study of cytomegalovirus exposure and HLA in healthy donors. The PCR contained 60 Vbeta and 13 Jbeta primers. Clones were read by immunoSEQ multiplex PCR, and TCRdb kept only the in-frame ones, dropping some. The table has 130,000 or so clones, 75% to 85% seen once. Sequencing was carried out using PBMCs. The receptors shown here come from a woman aged 18-35 years in good health and CMV-seropositive.

This clone was counted a few times. The chain has TRBV21-1 and TRBJ2-3; TRBD1, as called in the table, went unchecked against the DNA. TRBV21-1 constitutes a pseudogene. This CDR3 is 17 amino acids long. The chain's CDR3 is CASVTPGQIISTDTQYF. The CDR3, as DNA: TGTGCCAGCGTTACCCCGGGACAGATTATTAGCACAGATACGCAGTATTTT.

This clone was detected a few times. This chain links TRBV2 with TRBJ2-3; maybe TRBD2 (7 bases). CDR1 and CDR2 from the germline V gene are SNHLY and FYNNEI. The CDR3 runs 17 residues. Trimming cost V 8 bases and J 4 bases, with 25 bases left between them. The CDR3: CASAPGLVGGGADTQYF. The CDR3 nucleotides read TGTGCCAGCGCTCCCGGGCTGGTGGGCGGGGGCGCAGATACGCAGTATTTT. Together with reference TRBV2 and TRBJ2-3, the CDR3 gives the full variable domain: EPEVTQTPSHQVTQMGQEVILRCVPISNHLYFYWYRQILGQKVEFLVSFYNNEISEKSEIFDDQFSVERPDGSNFTLKIRSTKLEDSAMYFCASAPGLVGGGADTQYFGPGTRLTVL.

The chain links TRBV7-9 to TRBJ2-1; 9 bases are shared with TRBD2. CDR1 is SEHNR, CDR2 FQNEAQ, per germline (reference sequence). Unmatched junction bases numbered 6, after V lost 1 base and J lost 5 bases. The CDR3 consists of 16 residues. CDR3 DNA sequence: TGTGCCAGCAGCTTAGTGGCTAGCGGGGTGGACAATGAGCAGTTCTTC. It encodes CASSLVASGVDNEQFF. Based on the CDR3 plus reference TRBV7-9 and TRBJ2-1, the full variable domain is DTGVSQNPRHKITKRGQNVTFRCDPISEHNRLYWYRQTLGQGPEFLTYFQNEAQLEKSRLLSDRFSAERPKGSFSTLEIQRTEQGDSAMYLCASSLVASGVDNEQFFGPGTRLTVL.

This chain joins TRBV9 and TRBJ1-1; D is ambiguous. V dropped 1 base and J dropped 0 bases, with 7 bases sitting between them. CDR3 length equals 14 residues. Per germline, CDR1 SGDLS and CDR2 YYNGEE. The CDR3 nucleotides are TGTGCCAGCAGCGTACAGGCTATGAACACTGAAGCTTTCTTT. Protein sequence: CASSVQAMNTEAFF.

The V and J genes are TRBV7-6 and TRBJ1-6, with D unclear. Trimming took 1 base from V and 1 from J, leaving 8 bases between them. Germline-derived CDR1 and CDR2 are SGHVS and FNYEAQ. This CDR3 comprises 16 residues. The CDR3 loop reads CASSLEPGSYNSPLHF. In nucleotides, the CDR3 is TGTGCCAGCAGCTTAGAACCGGGATCCTATAATTCACCCCTCCACTTT.

The chain recombines TRBV5-1 with TRBJ2-2; 13 bases are shared with TRBD2. The germline CDR1 and CDR2 sequences are SGHRS and YFSETQ. The CDR3 is 16 amino acids. Unmatched junction bases numbered 2, after V lost 2 bases and J lost 4 bases. As DNA, the CDR3 is TGCGCCAGCAGCTTACTAGCGGGGGGGCCCACCGGGGAGCTGTTTTTT. Its protein product is CASSLLAGGPTGELFF. Using reference TRBV5-1 and TRBJ2-2 for the parts outside the CDR3, the full variable domain is KAGVTQTPRYLIKTRGQQVTLSCSPISGHRSVSWYQQTPGQGLQFLFEYFSETQRNKGNFPGRFSGRQFSNSRSEMNVSTLELGDSALYLCASSLLAGGPTGELFFGEGSRLTVL.

V gene TRBV27 combines with J gene TRBJ2-1; 11 nucleotides line up with TRBD2. CDR3 length equals 19 residues. The germline V gene has CDR1 MNHEY and CDR2 SMNVEV (reference sequence). Trimming removed 6 bases from V and 7 bases from J; junction bases left unmatched: 20. The CDR3 DNA sequence: TGTGCCAGCAGCCACTCAACTAGCGGGGGCCCCGCCGTTGAGAATGAGCAGTTCTTC. It specifies CASSHSTSGGPAVENEQFF.

This clone has more than one count but fewer than ten. CDR3 DNA sequence: TGTGCCAGCAGGGGAGGGGGGGCTGTCACCGGGGAGCTGTTTTTT. Encoded protein: CASRGGGAVTGELFF. The rearrangement joins TRBV28 to TRBJ2-2; maybe TRBD2 (7 bases). V shed 6 bases and J shed 4 bases, with 15 bases lying between them. Germline V gives CDR1 MDHEN, CDR2 SYDVKM. The CDR3 consists of 15 residues.

The gene calls are TRBV28 and TRBJ2-7, with no clear D. Germline V gene sequence: CDR1 MDHEN, CDR2 SYDVKM. There are 12 residues in the CDR3. The V and J ends lost 6 bases and 4 bases respectively, with 10 bases between them. DNA for the CDR3: TGTGCCAGCAGAGGCGAGGCATACGAGCAGTACTTC. Protein: CASRGEAYEQYF.

The chain links TRBV20-1 to TRBJ2-7; the D is unclear. Per germline, CDR1 DFQATT and CDR2 SNEGSKA (reference sequence). V gave up 5 bases and J gave up 2 bases, with 7 bases separating them. The CDR3 loop spans 11 amino acids. CDR3 sequence (DNA): TGCAGTGCTCCCGCTACCTACGAGCAGTACTTC. This codes for CSAPATYEQYF.

Note on this clone: Within the sample, other DNA sequences also encode this same CDR3. CDR3 in amino acids: CAWNEGGLNSPLHF. The CDR3 bases are TGTGCCTGGAACGAGGGAGGGCTAAACTCACCCCTCCACTTT. The chain carries TRBV30 and TRBJ1-6; D is ambiguous. This CDR3 is built from 14 residues. V lost 4 bases to trimming and J lost 10 bases, with 17 bases between them. Germline loops: CDR1 GTSNPN, CDR2 SVGIG (reference sequence). The complete variable domain, with remaining parts taken from reference TRBV30 and TRBJ1-6, reads SQTIHQWPATLVQPVGSPLSLECTVEGTSNPNLYWYRQAAGRGLQLLFYSVGIGQISSEVPQNLSASRPQDRQFILSSKKLLLSDSGFYLCAWNEGGLNSPLHFGNGTRLTVT.

The CDR3 sequence is CASNLKGEGTGELFF. For the CDR3, the DNA is TGTGCCAGCAATTTGAAAGGGGAGGGCACCGGGGAGCTGTTTTTT. This rearrangement joins TRBV11-3 to TRBJ2-2; TRBD2 matches 7 bases. This CDR3 has 15 amino acids. Germline V gene data show CDR1 as SGHNT and CDR2 as YENEEA. V lost 7 bases and J lost 4; bases outside the gene matches: 9.

The CDR3 sequence is CARSPQWIRGTYEQYF. DNA for the CDR3: TGTGCCAGAAGCCCACAGTGGATCAGGGGGACCTACGAGCAGTACTTC. This chain joins TRBV5-3 and TRBJ2-7, with 7 bases identical to TRBD1. TRBV5-3 qualifies as an ORF whose function is uncertain. The CDR3 is made up of 16 amino acids. Losses at the gene ends were 4 bases for V and 2 bases for J; bases not matched to a gene: 12.

V and J are TRBV19 and TRBJ2-1, with TRBD2 matching over 12 bases. This CDR3 region has 17 residues. V was clipped by 3 bases and J by 4 bases; unmatched bases: 7. Per the germline V gene, CDR1 is LNHDA and CDR2 is SQIVND (reference sequence). The CDR3 loop is CASSIQATSGGYNEQFF. CDR3 bases: TGTGCCAGTAGTATTCAGGCGACTAGCGGGGGTTACAATGAGCAGTTCTTC.

The V call is TRBV13, the J call TRBJ2-5; weak D call: TRBD2 (7 bases). The J call is uncertain, as TRBJ2-7 better fits the DNA end. CDR1 and CDR2 (germline): PRHDT, FYEKMQ (reference sequence). CDR3 size: 15 residues. The CDR3 DNA is TGTGCCAGCAGCGGTGGGGGGGGGCCCTCCTACGAGCAGTACTTC. The encoded protein is CASSGGGGPSYEQYF.

The chain recombines TRBV4-1 with TRBJ2-4, with 10 bases identical to TRBD1. V shed 5 bases and J 8 bases; nucleotides not matched to a gene: 6. The germline V gene encodes CDR1 MGHRA and CDR2 YSYEKL. The CDR3 has 14 amino acids. The CDR3 DNA reads as TGCGCCAGCAGCGCCCGACAGGGGGCGGACATTCAGTACTTC. Protein: CASSARQGADIQYF.

The V gene is TRBV19, the J gene TRBJ2-1; TRBD2 matches at 7 bases. Germline trimming cut 8 bases from V and 3 bases from J; bases unmatched to any gene: 13. The length of the CDR3 is 16 residues. Germline assignment: CDR1 LNHDA and CDR2 SQIVND (reference sequence). For the CDR3, the DNA is TGTGCCAGTGCGATTCAATTGGGGGGGAGCTACAATGAGCAGTTCTTC. This codes for CASAIQLGGSYNEQFF.

V usage is TRBV29-1 and J usage is TRBJ2-7, with 8 nucleotides matching TRBD1. The germline gives CDR1 SQVTM, CDR2 ANQGSEA. The CDR3 is made up of 12 amino acids. V trimming: 6 bases; J trimming: 4 bases; junction bases outside the gene matches: 5. CDR3 nucleotides: TGCAGCGTGAGGACAGGGTCGTACGAGCAGTACTTC. Protein product: CSVRTGSYEQYF.

The genes are TRBV9 and TRBJ1-1, with D perhaps TRBD1 (5 bases). The V end was cut by 3 bases, the J end by 0 bases, with 12 bases between. CDR1 SGDLS and CDR2 YYNGEE come from the germline V gene. The CDR3 sequence is 15 residues long. The CDR3 region is CASSAGAGLNTEAFF. The DNA of the CDR3 is TGTGCCAGCAGCGCGGGCGCGGGGCTGAACACTGAAGCTTTCTTT.

The V and J genes are TRBV30 and TRBJ2-1, with 13 positions matching TRBD2. The CDR3 extends over 13 amino acids. Germline V gene lookup returns CDR1 GTSNPN and CDR2 SVGIG (reference sequence). Trimming at V came to 6 bases and at J to 8 bases, leaving 4 bases not matched to a gene. As DNA, the CDR3 is TGTGCCTGCACTAGCGGGGGGGCGTATGAGCAGTTCTTC. Residues: CACTSGGAYEQFF.